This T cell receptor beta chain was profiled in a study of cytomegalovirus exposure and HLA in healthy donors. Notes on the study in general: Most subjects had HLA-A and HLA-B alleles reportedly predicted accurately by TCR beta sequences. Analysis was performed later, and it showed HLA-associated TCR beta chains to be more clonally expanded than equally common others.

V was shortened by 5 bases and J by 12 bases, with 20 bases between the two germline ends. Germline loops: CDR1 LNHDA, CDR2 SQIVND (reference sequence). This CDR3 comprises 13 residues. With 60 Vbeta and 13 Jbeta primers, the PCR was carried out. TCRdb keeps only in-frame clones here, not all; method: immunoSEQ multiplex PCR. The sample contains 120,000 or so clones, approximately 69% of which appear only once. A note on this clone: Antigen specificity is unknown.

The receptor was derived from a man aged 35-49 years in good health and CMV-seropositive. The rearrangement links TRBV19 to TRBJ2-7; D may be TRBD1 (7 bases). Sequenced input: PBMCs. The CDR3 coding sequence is TGTGCCAGTAGTCCTTTTCTCGGACAGGAGGGGTACTTC. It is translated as CASSPFLGQEGYF.